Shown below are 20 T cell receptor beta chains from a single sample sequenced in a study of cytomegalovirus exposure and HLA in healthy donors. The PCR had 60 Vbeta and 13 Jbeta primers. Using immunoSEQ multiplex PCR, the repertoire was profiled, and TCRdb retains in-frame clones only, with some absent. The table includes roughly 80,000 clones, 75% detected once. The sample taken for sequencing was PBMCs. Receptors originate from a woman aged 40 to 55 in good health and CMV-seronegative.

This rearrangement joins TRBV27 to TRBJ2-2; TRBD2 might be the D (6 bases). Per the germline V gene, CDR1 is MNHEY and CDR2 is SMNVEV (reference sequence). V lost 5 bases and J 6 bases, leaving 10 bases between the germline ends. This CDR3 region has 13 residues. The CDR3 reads CASSRRGPGELFF. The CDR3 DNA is TGTGCCAGCAGTCGGAGGGGCCCCGGGGAGCTGTTTTTT.

The CDR3 DNA sequence: TGCAGCGCCGGACAACTAACCTCTGGGGCCAACGTCCTGACTTTC. Translation gives CSAGQLTSGANVLTF. This chain links TRBV29-1 with TRBJ2-6, with D perhaps TRBD1 (5 bases). The CDR3 loop spans 15 amino acids. Germline V CDR1 and CDR2: SQVTM, ANQGSEA. The V end lost 7 bases, the J end lost 0 bases, and 13 bases lay between the germline ends.

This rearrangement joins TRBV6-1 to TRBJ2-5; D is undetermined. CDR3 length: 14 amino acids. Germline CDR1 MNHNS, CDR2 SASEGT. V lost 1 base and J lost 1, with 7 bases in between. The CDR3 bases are TGTGCCAGCAGTGAAGTAGGAGTCCAAGAGACCCAGTACTTC. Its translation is CASSEVGVQETQYF.

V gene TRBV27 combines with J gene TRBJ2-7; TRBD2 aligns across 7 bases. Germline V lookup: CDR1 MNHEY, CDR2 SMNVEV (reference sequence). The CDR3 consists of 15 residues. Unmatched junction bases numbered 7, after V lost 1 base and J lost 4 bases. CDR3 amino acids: CASSLYPSGPYEQYF. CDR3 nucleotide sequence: TGTGCCAGCAGTTTATACCCTAGCGGCCCATACGAGCAGTACTTC.

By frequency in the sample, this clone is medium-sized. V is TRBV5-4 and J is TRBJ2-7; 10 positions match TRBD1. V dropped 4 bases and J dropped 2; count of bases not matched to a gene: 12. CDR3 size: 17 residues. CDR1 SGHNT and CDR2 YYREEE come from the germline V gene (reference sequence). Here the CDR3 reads CASSRQGAITDTYEQYF. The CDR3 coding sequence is TGTGCCAGCAGCCGACAGGGGGCTATCACCGATACCTACGAGCAGTACTTC.

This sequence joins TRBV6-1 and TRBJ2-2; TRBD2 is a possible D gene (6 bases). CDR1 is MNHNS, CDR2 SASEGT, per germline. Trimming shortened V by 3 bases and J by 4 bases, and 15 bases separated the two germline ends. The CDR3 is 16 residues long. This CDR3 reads CASSEGGGYLTGELFF. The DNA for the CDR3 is TGTGCCAGCAGTGAGGGTGGGGGGTATCTCACCGGGGAGCTGTTTTTT.

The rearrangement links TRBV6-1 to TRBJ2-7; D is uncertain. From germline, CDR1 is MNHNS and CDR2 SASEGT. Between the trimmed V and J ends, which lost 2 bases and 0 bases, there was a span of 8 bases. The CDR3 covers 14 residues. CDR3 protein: CASSESRDSYEQYF. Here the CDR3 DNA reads TGTGCCAGCAGTGAATCCCGAGACTCCTACGAGCAGTACTTC.

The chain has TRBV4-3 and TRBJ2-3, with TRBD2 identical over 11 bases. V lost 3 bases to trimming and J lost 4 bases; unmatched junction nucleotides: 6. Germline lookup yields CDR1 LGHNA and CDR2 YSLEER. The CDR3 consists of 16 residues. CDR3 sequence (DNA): TGCGCCAGCAGCCAGACAGGGACTAGCGGTTCAGATACGCAGTATTTT. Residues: CASSQTGTSGSDTQYF.

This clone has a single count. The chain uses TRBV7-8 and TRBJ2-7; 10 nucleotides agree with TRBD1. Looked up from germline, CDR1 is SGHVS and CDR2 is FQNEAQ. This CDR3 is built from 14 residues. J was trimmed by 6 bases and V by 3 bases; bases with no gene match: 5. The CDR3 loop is CASSFRGQGFEQYF. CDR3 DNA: TGTGCCAGCAGCTTTAGGGGACAGGGGTTCGAGCAGTACTTC. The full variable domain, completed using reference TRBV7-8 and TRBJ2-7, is GAGVSQSPRYKVAKRGQDVALRCDPISGHVSLFWYQQALGQGPEFLTYFQNEAQLDKSGLPSDRFFAERPEGSVSTLKIQRTQQEDSAVYLCASSFRGQGFEQYFGPGTRLTVT.

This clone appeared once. CDR3 in DNA: TGTGCCACCAGCATTGACAGGGGGCGAGAGACCCAGTACTTC. This gives the protein CATSIDRGRETQYF. J is TRBJ2-5 and V is TRBV15, with 10 bases that match TRBD1. This CDR3 is built from 14 residues. Looked up from germline, CDR1 is LNHNV and CDR2 is YYDKDF (reference sequence). V gave up 4 bases and J gave up 4 bases; unmatched junction bases: 3.

This CDR3 reads CAISETPNTEAFF. In nucleotides, the CDR3 is TGTGCCATCAGCGAGACACCGAACACTGAAGCTTTCTTT. This chain links TRBV10-3 with TRBJ1-1; no firm D call. Germline loops: CDR1 ENHRY, CDR2 SYGVKD. This CDR3 has 13 residues. Between the trimmed V and J ends, which lost 6 bases and 1 base, there was a span of 9 bases.

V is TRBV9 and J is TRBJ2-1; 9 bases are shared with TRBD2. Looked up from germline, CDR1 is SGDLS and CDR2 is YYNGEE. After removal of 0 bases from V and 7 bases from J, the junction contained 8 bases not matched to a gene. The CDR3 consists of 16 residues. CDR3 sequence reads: CASSVARVAGENEQFF. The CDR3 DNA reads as TGTGCCAGCAGCGTAGCTCGGGTAGCGGGAGAGAATGAGCAGTTCTTC.

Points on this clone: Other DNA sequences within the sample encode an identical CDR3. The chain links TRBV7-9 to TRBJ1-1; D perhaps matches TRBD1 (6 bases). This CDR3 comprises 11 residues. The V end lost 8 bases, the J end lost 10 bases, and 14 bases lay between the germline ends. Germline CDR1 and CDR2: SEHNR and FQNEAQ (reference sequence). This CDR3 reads CASAGGEVAFF. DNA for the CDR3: TGTGCCAGCGCGGGGGGCGAGGTAGCTTTCTTT.

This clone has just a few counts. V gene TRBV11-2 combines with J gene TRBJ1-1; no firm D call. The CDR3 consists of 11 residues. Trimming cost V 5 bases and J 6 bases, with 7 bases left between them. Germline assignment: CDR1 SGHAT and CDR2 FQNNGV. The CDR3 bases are TGTGCCAGCAGCCGGAGCCCTGAAGCTTTCTTT. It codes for CASSRSPEAFF.

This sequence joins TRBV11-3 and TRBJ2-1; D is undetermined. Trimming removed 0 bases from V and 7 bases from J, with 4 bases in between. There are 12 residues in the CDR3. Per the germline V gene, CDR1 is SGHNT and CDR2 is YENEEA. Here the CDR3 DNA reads TGTGCCAGCAGCTTAGACGGGAATGAGCAGTTCTTC. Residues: CASSLDGNEQFF.

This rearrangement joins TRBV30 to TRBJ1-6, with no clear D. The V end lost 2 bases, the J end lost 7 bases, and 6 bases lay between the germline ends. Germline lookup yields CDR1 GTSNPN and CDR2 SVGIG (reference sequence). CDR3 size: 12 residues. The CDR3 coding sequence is TGTGCCTGGAGTTCAGGAAATTCACCCCTCCACTTT. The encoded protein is CAWSSGNSPLHF.

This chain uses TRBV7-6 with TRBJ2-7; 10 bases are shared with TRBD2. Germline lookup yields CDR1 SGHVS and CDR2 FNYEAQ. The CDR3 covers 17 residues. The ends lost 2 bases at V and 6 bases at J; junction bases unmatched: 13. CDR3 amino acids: CASSLTGLAPFRGEQYF. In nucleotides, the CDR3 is TGTGCCAGCAGCTTAACGGGACTAGCGCCTTTCCGAGGCGAGCAGTACTTC.

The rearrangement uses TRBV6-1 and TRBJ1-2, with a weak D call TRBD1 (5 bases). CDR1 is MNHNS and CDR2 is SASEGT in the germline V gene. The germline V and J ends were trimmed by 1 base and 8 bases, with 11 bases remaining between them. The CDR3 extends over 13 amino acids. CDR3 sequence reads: CASSEGRVSGYTF. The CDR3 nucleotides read TGTGCCAGCAGTGAAGGCAGGGTGTCCGGCTACACCTTC.

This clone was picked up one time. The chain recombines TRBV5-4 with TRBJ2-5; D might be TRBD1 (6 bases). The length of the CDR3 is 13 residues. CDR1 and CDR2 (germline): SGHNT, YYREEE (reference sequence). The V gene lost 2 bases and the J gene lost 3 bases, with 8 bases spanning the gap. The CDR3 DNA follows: TGTGCCAGCAGCTTCAGGGGCGAAGAGACCCAGTACTTC. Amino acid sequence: CASSFRGEETQYF.

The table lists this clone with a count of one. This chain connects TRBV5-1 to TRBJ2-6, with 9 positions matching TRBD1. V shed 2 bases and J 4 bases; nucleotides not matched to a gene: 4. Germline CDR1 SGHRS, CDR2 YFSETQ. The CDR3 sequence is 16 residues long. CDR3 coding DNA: TGCGCCAGCAGCTTACAGGGGGCGCAAGGGGCCAACGTCCTGACTTTC. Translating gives CASSLQGAQGANVLTF.